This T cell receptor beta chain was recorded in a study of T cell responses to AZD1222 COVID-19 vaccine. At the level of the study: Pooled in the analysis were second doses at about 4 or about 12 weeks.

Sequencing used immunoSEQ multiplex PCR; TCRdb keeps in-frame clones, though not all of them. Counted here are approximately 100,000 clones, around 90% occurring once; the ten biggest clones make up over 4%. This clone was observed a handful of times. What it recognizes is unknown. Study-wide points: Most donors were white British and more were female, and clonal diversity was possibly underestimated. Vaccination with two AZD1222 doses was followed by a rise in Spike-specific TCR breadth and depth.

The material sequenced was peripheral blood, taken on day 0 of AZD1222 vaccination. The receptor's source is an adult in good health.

CDR3 region: CATSDGPSYEQYF. CDR3 bases: TGTGCCACCAGTGATGGACCTTCCTACGAGCAGTACTTC. The chain employs TRBV24-1 and TRBJ2-7; D is ambiguous. Germline V lookup: CDR1 KGHDR, CDR2 SFDVKD. Trimming took off 3 bases at V and 1 base at J, with 6 bases between the two ends. The CDR3 totals 13 residues.